This T cell receptor beta chain was retrieved from a study of blood T cell repertoires in COVID-19. Clones were read by immunoSEQ multiplex PCR, and TCRdb kept only the in-frame ones, dropping some. The sample gives about 140,000 clones, approximately 90% of which show up once; around 4.5% is in the top ten. This clone occurred once. The receptor comes from a woman in her 40s with acute or convalescent COVID-19. The sequencing sample was made of peripheral blood.

Here the CDR3 DNA reads TGCGCCAGCAGCCTTGCCCAGGGCCTGCTGGACACTGAAGCTTTCTTT. Encoded protein: CASSLAQGLLDTEAFF. This chain connects TRBV4-1 to TRBJ1-1, with D possibly being TRBD1 (5 bases). This CDR3 has 16 residues. Per germline, CDR1 MGHRA and CDR2 YSYEKL. V lost 4 bases to trimming and J lost 3 bases, with 18 bases between them.